Listed below are T cell receptor beta chains from one sample, sequenced in a study of blood T cell repertoires in COVID-19. Repertoires were generated with immunoSEQ multiplex PCR, while TCRdb's copy carries only in-frame clones and drops some. The data contain fewer than 350,000 clones, 65% to 90% of them singletons. The sample consisted of peripheral blood. These receptors originate from a woman in her 70s with COVID-19, enrolled during active disease. Both conserved end residues are part of each CDR3. A D gene is named only where the DNA matches it firmly. Clone size is not always given. Where it is, it says once, few, many or a class for expanded clones.

J,V,size,D,CDR3,DNA
TRBJ1-3,TRBV9,-,TRBD1,CASSVEGNPTGLRGNTIYF,TGTGCCAGCAGCGTAGAGGGGAACCCGACAGGGTTGAGGGGAAACACCATATATTTT
TRBJ2-3,TRBV3-1/TRBV3-2,once,-,CASSFSGDTQYF,TGTGCCAGCAGCTTTTCGGGGGATACGCAGTATTTT
TRBJ2-3,TRBV9,-,TRBD2,CASSVRPGLAVDTQYF,TGTGCCAGCAGCGTGCGACCGGGACTAGCTGTCGATACGCAGTATTTT
TRBJ2-6,TRBV28,-,-,CASSGGGASGANVLTF,TGTGCCAGCAGCGGTGGAGGGGCCTCTGGGGCCAACGTCCTGACTTTC
TRBJ2-5,TRBV5-1,-,TRBD1,CASSKTGARETQYF,TGCGCCAGCAGCAAGACAGGGGCGCGGGAGACCCAGTACTTC
TRBJ2-1,TRBV7-2,-,TRBD2,CASSLSLADHNEQFF,TGTGCCAGCAGCCTAAGCCTAGCGGACCACAATGAGCAGTTCTTC
TRBJ1-1,TRBV10-2,-,-,CASGEEHMNTEAFF,TGCGCCAGCGGGGAGGAGCACATGAACACTGAAGCTTTCTTT
TRBJ1-1,TRBV7-3,-,-,CASSPRVNTEAFF,TGTGCCAGCAGCCCCCGGGTGAACACTGAAGCTTTCTTT
TRBJ1-4,TRBV5-6,-,-,CASSLGGFAEKLFF,TGTGCCAGCAGCTTGGGCGGGTTTGCCGAAAAACTGTTTTTT
TRBJ2-7,TRBV27,once,-,CASSLGQDVYEQYF,TGTGCCAGCAGTTTGGGGCAAGACGTGTACGAGCAGTACTTC
TRBJ2-2,TRBV14,-,TRBD2,CASSFSGVDTGELFF,TGTGCCAGCAGCTTTAGCGGGGTAGACACCGGGGAGCTGTTTTTT
TRBJ1-4,TRBV19,many,-,CASSFSGGRGEKLFF,TGTGCCAGTAGCTTCAGCGGGGGGCGAGGTGAAAAACTGTTTTTT
TRBJ2-2,TRBV7-2,-,TRBD2,CASSLEASGAGELFF,TGTGCCAGCAGCTTAGAGGCTAGCGGGGCCGGGGAGCTGTTTTTT
TRBJ2-3,TRBV18,-,TRBD1,CASSPGTTGVGTDTQYF,TGTGCCAGCTCACCTGGGACGACAGGGGTGGGCACAGATACGCAGTATTTT
TRBJ2-7,TRBV4-1,-,TRBD1,CASSQDFIDIRDRSYEQYF,TGCGCCAGCAGCCAAGATTTCATTGATATCCGGGACAGGTCCTACGAGCAGTACTTC
TRBJ2-7,TRBV24-1,-,-,CATSDRGLSYEQYF,TGTGCCACCAGTGACAGGGGTCTTTCCTACGAGCAGTACTTC
TRBJ1-3,TRBV15,-,-,CATSSGVSGNTIYF,TGTGCCACCAGCTCAGGTGTCTCTGGAAACACCATATATTTT
TRBJ1-4,TRBV25-1,-,TRBD1,CASSDLPPGTALSEKLFF,TGTGCCAGCAGTGACCTCCCCCCCGGGACAGCCCTTAGTGAAAAACTGTTTTTT
TRBJ2-7,TRBV7-2,few,TRBD2,CASSLDHTSGGKYF,TGTGCCAGCAGCTTAGATCATACTAGCGGAGGGAAGTACTTC
TRBJ1-5,TRBV19,-,-,CASIPEGGRSNQPQHF,TGTGCCAGTATCCCCGAAGGGGGTAGGAGCAATCAGCCCCAGCATTTT
TRBJ2-5,TRBV4-3,-,-,CASSQKTGETQYF,TGCGCCAGCAGCCAGAAAACAGGAGAGACCCAGTACTTC
TRBJ1-1,TRBV7-9,-,-,CASSLVSVMNTEAFF,TGTGCCAGCAGCTTAGTTTCGGTTATGAACACTGAAGCTTTCTTT
TRBJ1-1,TRBV5-1,-,-,CASSFRGSRTEAFF,TGCGCCAGCAGCTTCAGGGGATCACGAACTGAAGCTTTCTTT
TRBJ1-3,TRBV6-2/TRBV6-3,-,-,CASSPPENLSGNTIYF,TGTGCCAGCAGTCCACCTGAGAACCTCTCTGGAAACACCATATATTTT
TRBJ1-2,TRBV27,-,-,CACRPGFYGYTF,TGTGCCTGCCGACCGGGGTTTTATGGCTACACCTTC
TRBJ1-2,TRBV19,-,-,CASRGGVSYGYTF,TGTGCCAGTAGAGGAGGGGTTTCCTATGGCTACACCTTC
TRBJ2-7,TRBV6-2/TRBV6-3,few,-,CASSDTPYEQYF,TGTGCCAGCAGTGACACCCCCTACGAGCAGTACTTC
TRBJ1-2,TRBV24-1,-,-,CATSDHDSFNGYTF,TGTGCCACCAGTGACCATGACAGTTTTAATGGCTACACCTTC
TRBJ2-1,TRBV6-4,few,TRBD2,CASSDSAGGYNEQFF,TGTGCCAGCAGTGACTCGGCGGGGGGGTACAATGAGCAGTTCTTC